The rows below give T cell receptor beta chains drawn from one sample of a study of T cell responses to AZD1222 COVID-19 vaccine. Assay: immunoSEQ multiplex PCR; the TCRdb copy retains only in-frame clones and omits some. The table records roughly 120,000 clones, 80% to 95% of them present only once. Here the sequenced sample was peripheral blood, taken 28 days after the second dose of the MenACWY control vaccine. These receptor sequences come from an adult who received the MenACWY meningococcal vaccine as a control. Each CDR3 is given with its conserved first and last residue. Fields, in order: J gene, D gene, V gene, CDR3 protein. The D gene is left open where the match is weak.

J: TRBJ2-1; D: .; V: TRBV9; CDR3: CASSVSSGDITAYNEQFF
J: TRBJ2-3; D: TRBD2; V: TRBV25-1; CDR3: CASSPMGRGDTDTQYF
J: TRBJ2-2; D: .; V: TRBV5-6; CDR3: CASSPSVGGETGELFF
J: TRBJ2-5; D: .; V: TRBV7-2; CDR3: CASSLARRAGETQYF
J: TRBJ1-2; D: TRBD1; V: TRBV4-1; CDR3: CASSQGQLANYGYTF
J: TRBJ2-4; D: .; V: TRBV5-6; CDR3: CASSSTVAKNIQYF
J: TRBJ2-4; D: .; V: TRBV28; CDR3: CASSSRGGLNIQYF
J: TRBJ1-4; D: TRBD1; V: TRBV13; CDR3: CASSSPGDRDGEKLFF
J: TRBJ2-2; D: TRBD2; V: TRBV7-8; CDR3: CASSLGDYLSGELFF
J: TRBJ1-2; D: .; V: TRBV20-1; CDR3: CSASRYGYTF
J: TRBJ1-2; D: TRBD1; V: TRBV5-1; CDR3: CASSAQQDRGFADGYTF
J: TRBJ2-2; D: .; V: TRBV20-1; CDR3: CSASPTRSAGELFF
J: TRBJ1-5; D: .; V: TRBV19; CDR3: CASAPTGPHQPQHF
J: TRBJ2-1; D: .; V: TRBV30; CDR3: CAGNRQRTLRSEQFF
J: TRBJ2-1; D: TRBD2; V: TRBV19; CDR3: CASSINLAGGPSYNEQFF
J: TRBJ2-1; D: TRBD2; V: TRBV12-5; CDR3: CASGLHLGGKDEQFF
J: TRBJ2-1; D: TRBD2; V: TRBV2; CDR3: CASRESSGSYNEQFF
J: TRBJ2-2; D: TRBD1; V: TRBV18; CDR3: CASSPPTGGSVTGELFF
J: TRBJ1-4; D: TRBD1; V: TRBV19; CDR3: CASSGQGGEKLFF
J: TRBJ2-1; D: TRBD2; V: TRBV7-9; CDR3: CASSTGLAGRNEQFF
J: TRBJ2-2; D: .; V: TRBV28; CDR3: CASSLAGSAFTGELFF
J: TRBJ2-4; D: .; V: TRBV6-2/TRBV6-3; CDR3: CASSAWLGAENIQYF
J: TRBJ1-2; D: .; V: TRBV7-9; CDR3: CASSLRTELYGYTF
J: TRBJ2-1; D: TRBD1; V: TRBV11-2; CDR3: CASSHYRGRDNEQFF
J: TRBJ1-1; D: TRBD1; V: TRBV2; CDR3: CASRQGQGASEAFF
J: TRBJ1-5; D: .; V: TRBV2; CDR3: CASSEGLRQPQHF
J: TRBJ2-1; D: TRBD2; V: TRBV28; CDR3: CATRTSGGSYNEQFF
J: TRBJ2-2; D: TRBD2; V: TRBV27; CDR3: CASSLTSGRFTGELFF
J: TRBJ2-5; D: .; V: TRBV10-3; CDR3: CAIGVETQYF
J: TRBJ1-3; D: TRBD1; V: TRBV30; CDR3: CAWEGALSGNTIYF
J: TRBJ2-5; D: TRBD1; V: TRBV7-7; CDR3: CASSLALATGDQETQYF
J: TRBJ2-5; D: .; V: TRBV19; CDR3: CASSLRKGEGQETQYF
J: TRBJ2-1; D: .; V: TRBV2; CDR3: CASLPRVSSYNEQFF
J: TRBJ2-3; D: .; V: TRBV18; CDR3: CASSPRQSNTDTQYF
J: TRBJ2-7; D: .; V: TRBV18; CDR3: CASSPSGLYTYEQYF
J: TRBJ2-1; D: .; V: TRBV6-5; CDR3: CASSPDRSSYNEQFF
J: TRBJ2-3; D: .; V: TRBV12-5; CDR3: CASGLGYTGSDTQYF
J: TRBJ1-2; D: .; V: TRBV28; CDR3: CASSFGGGSYGYTF
J: TRBJ2-1; D: TRBD2; V: TRBV19; CDR3: CASTLNRAGGYNEQFF
J: TRBJ1-5; D: TRBD1; V: TRBV6-2/TRBV6-3; CDR3: CASSYNRGAGQPQHF
J: TRBJ2-1; D: TRBD1; V: TRBV3-1/TRBV3-2; CDR3: CASSPTMGQNANEQFF
J: TRBJ2-3; D: TRBD2; V: TRBV5-1; CDR3: CASSLAGGAADTQYF
J: TRBJ2-5; D: .; V: TRBV6-6; CDR3: CASSYPRQGFQETQYF
J: TRBJ2-1; D: TRBD1; V: TRBV5-1; CDR3: CASSVGTGMDEQFF
J: TRBJ1-2; D: .; V: TRBV27; CDR3: CASSLLISGKGPRGYTF